Sequencing of this T cell receptor beta chain was carried out in a study of cytomegalovirus exposure and HLA in healthy donors. PCR amplification relied on 60 Vbeta primers (plus 13 Jbeta primers). TCRdb's table, derived via immunoSEQ multiplex PCR, lists solely in-frame clones and lacks some. The sample data list some 75,000 clones. Germline CDR1 is MNHEY and CDR2 is SVGAGI. Trimming took 5 bases from V and 1 from J; bases not matched to a gene: 3. The CDR3 is 14 residues long. The sample consisted of PBMCs. The chain is built from TRBV6-5 and TRBJ1-2; 8 nucleotides agree with TRBD1. This TCR derives from a boy younger than 18 in good health and CMV-seronegative. The CDR3 DNA follows: TGTGCCAGCAGTCGGGACAGGCGTAACTATGGCTACACCTTC. Amino acids: CASSRDRRNYGYTF.